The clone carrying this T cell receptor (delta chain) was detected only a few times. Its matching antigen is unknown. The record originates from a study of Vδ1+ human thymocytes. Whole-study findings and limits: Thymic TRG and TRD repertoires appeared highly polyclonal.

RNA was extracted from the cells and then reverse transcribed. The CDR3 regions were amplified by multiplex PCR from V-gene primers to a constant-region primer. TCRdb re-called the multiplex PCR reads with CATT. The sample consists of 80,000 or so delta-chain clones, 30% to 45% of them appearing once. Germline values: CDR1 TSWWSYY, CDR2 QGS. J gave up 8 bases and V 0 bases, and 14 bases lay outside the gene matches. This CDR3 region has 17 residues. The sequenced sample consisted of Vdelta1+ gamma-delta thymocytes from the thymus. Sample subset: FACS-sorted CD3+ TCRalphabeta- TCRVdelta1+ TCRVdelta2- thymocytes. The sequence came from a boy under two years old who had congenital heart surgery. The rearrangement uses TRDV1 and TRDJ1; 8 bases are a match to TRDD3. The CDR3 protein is CALGELDFWDWGPKLIF. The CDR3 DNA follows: TGTGCTCTTGGGGAACTAGACTTCTGGGACTGGGGGCCAAAACTCATCTTT.